This record covers a single T cell receptor beta chain. The antigen remains undetermined. This sample includes further DNA sequences coding for the same CDR3. These data originate in a study of shared clonotypes between healthy human individuals. Study as a whole: Two female and three male donors aged 18 to 49 were enrolled.

Clones were sequenced by immunoSEQ multiplex PCR, and TCRdb holds only the in-frame ones, with some missing. The repertoire consists of about 980,000 clones, with approximately 80% occurring once and the leading ten covering roughly 1.5%. The CDR3 is 13 amino acids. Germline V gene data show CDR1 as SGHNT and CDR2 as YYREEE (reference sequence). V dropped 5 bases and J dropped 2; count of bases not matched to a gene: 3. Study-level findings and limits: Apart from blood, nothing was sampled; tissue repertoires likely differ.

This receptor was identified in a man between 18 and 35 years old in good health. Material for sequencing was memory CD4+ T cells sorted from blood. The subset: CD45RA-negative fraction. The chain couples TRBV5-4 to TRBJ2-5, with 7 bases aligning to TRBD1. The CDR3 reads CASSPGQQETQYF. As DNA, the CDR3 is TGTGCCAGCAGTCCGGGACAGCAAGAGACCCAGTACTTC.